The sequence of this T cell receptor (beta chain) was determined in a study of blood T cells in healthy people across ages. Using a J-beta primer mix together with a sample-barcoded 5' primer, a second PCR was run for about 6 to 11 cycles. A template-switch adaptor containing 12 random nucleotides labeled each cDNA molecule. Each CDR3 protein is one row after TCRdb ran MiXCR on the 5' RACE reads. The data hold roughly 800,000 distinct CDR3 sequences, with roughly 60% observed a single time. Researchers isolated at least 7 million PBMCs per sample. The CDR3 sequence is 13 residues long. V lost 1 base, J lost 4 bases, and 10 bases lay in between. Germline V lookup: CDR1 DFQATT, CDR2 SNEGSKA (reference sequence).

V and J are TRBV20-1 and TRBJ1-1; D might be TRBD1 (5 bases). This TCR was recovered from a man between 25 and 39 years old in good health. The sample was blood. Written as DNA, the CDR3 is TGCAGTGCTAGAGGGGGAGGGACCACTGAAGCTTTCTTT. This translates into CSARGGGTTEAFF.